This TCR beta chain was identified in a study of blood T cell repertoires in COVID-19. Background on the study: Samples came from the United States, Italy and Spain, spanning acute and convalescent COVID-19. T cells, B-cell-depleted T cells, or PBMCs provided the cDNA or gDNA that served as material.

With V trimmed by 3 bases and J by 5 bases, 0 bases remained unmatched. This CDR3 is 13 amino acids long. Germline V lookup: CDR1 SGHTA, CDR2 FQGTGA. Authors' data handling: The assay estimated nucleated cells by amplifying reference gene primers. The protocol was immunoSEQ multiplex PCR, while the TCRdb copy is restricted to in-frame clones and leaves out a portion. The DNA was the basis for D and trimming; V, J and clone size are from that table. The sample shows some 150,000 clones, 85% to 90% of them seen only once. A remark on this clone: Other DNA sequences in the sample encode the same CDR3.

The rearrangement links TRBV7-3 to TRBJ1-2; TRBD1 aligns across 10 bases. Sequencing used peripheral blood. This sequence originates from a man aged 18 to 29 with active or convalescent COVID-19. CDR3 bases: TGTGCCAGCAGCTTGGGACAGGGGTATGGCTACACCTTC. This sequence encodes CASSLGQGYGYTF.